A selection of T cell receptor beta chains follows, all from one sample in a study of shared clonotypes between healthy human individuals. This table comes from immunoSEQ multiplex PCR, and its TCRdb copy is limited to in-frame clones, with some not included. The sample carries more than 400,000 clones, over 75% recorded once. Specimen: PBMCs. These receptor sequences come from a woman between 40 and 50 years old in good health. Some clones in this sample may be carry-over from other donors' samples. The CDR3 runs from the conserved cysteine through the conserved F or W. Fields, in order: J gene, V gene, D gene, clone size, CDR3 length, CDR3 DNA, CDR3 protein. The D gene is left open where the match is weak. Clone size, where shown, is once, few, many, or a class for clones that have expanded.

j_gene: TRBJ1-5; v_gene: TRBV6-7; d_gene: .; abundance: .; len: 15; CDR3nt: TGTGCCAGCACTAAAACGCACAGGGCGAATCAGCCCCAGCATTTT; CDR3aa: CASTKTHRANQPQHF
j_gene: TRBJ2-5; v_gene: TRBV9; d_gene: TRBD2; abundance: .; len: 14; CDR3nt: TGTGCCAGCAGCGGAACCACTAGCGTGGGGACCCAGTACTTC; CDR3aa: CASSGTTSVGTQYF
j_gene: TRBJ1-3; v_gene: TRBV5-4; d_gene: .; abundance: .; len: 15; CDR3nt: TGTGCCAGCAGCTTGGATGCGGGAAGTGGAAACACCATATATTTT; CDR3aa: CASSLDAGSGNTIYF
j_gene: TRBJ2-7; v_gene: TRBV10-3; d_gene: TRBD1; abundance: .; len: 14; CDR3nt: TGTGCCATCAGTGAGACAGGACAGGGGTACGAGCAGTACTTC; CDR3aa: CAISETGQGYEQYF
j_gene: TRBJ2-1; v_gene: TRBV4-2; d_gene: TRBD2; abundance: .; len: 18; CDR3nt: TGTGCCAGCAGCCAAGGGGGGAGCCCTAGCGGGAGGAACAATGAGCAGTTCTTC; CDR3aa: CASSQGGSPSGRNNEQFF
j_gene: TRBJ2-5; v_gene: TRBV10-3; d_gene: TRBD1; abundance: .; len: 13; CDR3nt: TGTGCCATCAGAGAAGGGGGCGAGGAGACCCAGTACTTC; CDR3aa: CAIREGGEETQYF
j_gene: TRBJ2-5; v_gene: TRBV7-7; d_gene: TRBD2; abundance: .; len: 15; CDR3nt: TGTGCCAGCAGCTTTATAGCGGGACCTCAAGAGACCCAGTACTTC; CDR3aa: CASSFIAGPQETQYF
j_gene: TRBJ1-5; v_gene: TRBV6-6; d_gene: .; abundance: .; len: 13; CDR3nt: TGTGCCAGCAGTGACAGGATCAATCAGCCCCAGCATTTT; CDR3aa: CASSDRINQPQHF
j_gene: TRBJ1-2; v_gene: TRBV7-8; d_gene: TRBD1; abundance: .; len: 15; CDR3nt: TGTGCCAGCAGCCCCCGACAGGGTGGGAACTATGGCTACACCTTC; CDR3aa: CASSPRQGGNYGYTF
j_gene: TRBJ2-2; v_gene: TRBV7-3; d_gene: .; abundance: .; len: 14; CDR3nt: TGTGCCAGCAGCCCGGGGACCAGCACCGGGGAGCTGTTTTTT; CDR3aa: CASSPGTSTGELFF
j_gene: TRBJ2-7; v_gene: TRBV6-6; d_gene: TRBD1; abundance: .; len: 14; CDR3nt: TGTGCCAGCAGTTACTCGGGGGACAGGGGCGAGCAGTACTTC; CDR3aa: CASSYSGDRGEQYF
j_gene: TRBJ1-5; v_gene: TRBV18; d_gene: .; abundance: .; len: 16; CDR3nt: TGTGCCAGCTCACCTTCGGGTGGCCATGGCAATCAGCCCCAGCATTTT; CDR3aa: CASSPSGGHGNQPQHF
j_gene: TRBJ1-1; v_gene: TRBV7-2; d_gene: .; abundance: .; len: 14; CDR3nt: TGTGCCAGCAGCTTAGCGGGGGACACCAAAGGAGCTTTCTTT; CDR3aa: CASSLAGDTKGAFF
j_gene: TRBJ2-2; v_gene: TRBV5-4; d_gene: .; abundance: .; len: 12; CDR3nt: TGTGCCAGCAGCTTTTCTACCGGGGAGCTGTTTTTT; CDR3aa: CASSFSTGELFF
j_gene: TRBJ2-7; v_gene: TRBV4-3; d_gene: .; abundance: .; len: 14; CDR3nt: TGCGCCAGCAGCCAACGGGACGGGACCTACGAGCAGTACTTC; CDR3aa: CASSQRDGTYEQYF
j_gene: TRBJ2-3; v_gene: TRBV28; d_gene: TRBD2; abundance: .; len: 17; CDR3nt: TGTGCCAGCAGTTTAAAACGGCTAGCGGGAGTTGCAGATACGCAGTATTTT; CDR3aa: CASSLKRLAGVADTQYF
j_gene: TRBJ2-7; v_gene: TRBV4-3; d_gene: TRBD1; abundance: .; len: 14; CDR3nt: TGCGCCAGCAGCCGAGGGACAGGGACCTACGAGCAGTACTTC; CDR3aa: CASSRGTGTYEQYF
j_gene: TRBJ1-3; v_gene: TRBV5-1; d_gene: .; abundance: .; len: 13; CDR3nt: TGCGCCAGCAGCTTGGAGTCCGGAAACACCATATATTTT; CDR3aa: CASSLESGNTIYF
j_gene: TRBJ2-7; v_gene: TRBV18; d_gene: .; abundance: once; len: 12; CDR3nt: TGTGCCAGCTCACAAGAAACAGGGGAGCAGTACTTC; CDR3aa: CASSQETGEQYF
j_gene: TRBJ2-3; v_gene: TRBV19; d_gene: TRBD2; abundance: .; len: 16; CDR3nt: TGTGCCAGTAGTACGATGGGACTAGCGGGAGTAGATACGCAGTATTTT; CDR3aa: CASSTMGLAGVDTQYF
j_gene: TRBJ1-3; v_gene: TRBV19; d_gene: .; abundance: .; len: 14; CDR3nt: TGTGCCAGTAGTACAGGGGACTCTGGAAACACCATATATTTT; CDR3aa: CASSTGDSGNTIYF
j_gene: TRBJ1-1; v_gene: TRBV29-1; d_gene: TRBD1; abundance: .; len: 14; CDR3nt: TGCAGCGCCGCTGACAGGGGGGAGTACACCGAAGCTTTCTTT; CDR3aa: CSAADRGEYTEAFF
j_gene: TRBJ2-2; v_gene: TRBV27; d_gene: .; abundance: .; len: 15; CDR3nt: TGTGCCAGCAGTTGGGGGACTGGGAACACCGGGGAGCTGTTTTTT; CDR3aa: CASSWGTGNTGELFF
j_gene: TRBJ2-7; v_gene: TRBV6-5; d_gene: .; abundance: .; len: 15; CDR3nt: TGTGCCAGCAGTTACTCCTTCACGGGAGCATACGAGCAGTACTTC; CDR3aa: CASSYSFTGAYEQYF
j_gene: TRBJ1-4; v_gene: TRBV28; d_gene: TRBD1; abundance: .; len: 14; CDR3nt: TGTGCCAGCAGTTTTTTACAGGGGTATGAAAAACTGTTTTTT; CDR3aa: CASSFLQGYEKLFF
j_gene: TRBJ1-1; v_gene: TRBV30; d_gene: .; abundance: .; len: 11; CDR3nt: TGTGCCTGGTCGGGGCCCCATGAAGCTTTCTTT; CDR3aa: CAWSGPHEAFF
j_gene: TRBJ2-7; v_gene: TRBV7-2; d_gene: .; abundance: .; len: 16; CDR3nt: TGTGCCAGCAGCTTATTAGGTGGTATTAGCTCCTACGAGCAGTACTTC; CDR3aa: CASSLLGGISSYEQYF
j_gene: TRBJ1-5; v_gene: TRBV27; d_gene: TRBD1; abundance: .; len: 14; CDR3nt: TGTGCCAGTCGGACAGGGGGCACAAATCAGCCCCAGCATTTT; CDR3aa: CASRTGGTNQPQHF
j_gene: TRBJ2-2; v_gene: TRBV11-2; d_gene: .; abundance: once; len: 16; CDR3nt: TGTGCCAGCAGCCCACTGTCAGGTCGTAACACCGGGGAGCTGTTTTTT; CDR3aa: CASSPLSGRNTGELFF
j_gene: TRBJ2-7; v_gene: TRBV5-4; d_gene: .; abundance: .; len: 12; CDR3nt: TGTGCCAGCAGCTTGGAGGGCAACGAGCAGTACTTC; CDR3aa: CASSLEGNEQYF
j_gene: TRBJ2-7; v_gene: TRBV29-1; d_gene: .; abundance: .; len: 15; CDR3nt: TGCAGCGTTAGAGAGGTCAGGACGTCCGAGGGCGAGCAGTACTTC; CDR3aa: CSVREVRTSEGEQYF
j_gene: TRBJ1-1; v_gene: TRBV27; d_gene: TRBD1; abundance: .; len: 13; CDR3nt: TGTGCCAGCAGTTTTAGCAGGGGGACTGAAGCTTTCTTT; CDR3aa: CASSFSRGTEAFF
j_gene: TRBJ1-4; v_gene: TRBV7-9; d_gene: TRBD1; abundance: .; len: 17; CDR3nt: TGTGCCAGCAGCCCCGGGGACAGGGGTAGGTCCCGGGAAAAACTGTTTTTT; CDR3aa: CASSPGDRGRSREKLFF
j_gene: TRBJ1-4; v_gene: TRBV30; d_gene: .; abundance: .; len: 13; CDR3nt: TGTGCCTGGTCACTTGCAACTAATGAAAAACTGTTTTTT; CDR3aa: CAWSLATNEKLFF
j_gene: TRBJ1-1; v_gene: TRBV7-9; d_gene: .; abundance: .; len: 15; CDR3nt: TGTGCCAGCAGCTCCATGGCAGGGGTTAACACTGAAGCTTTCTTT; CDR3aa: CASSSMAGVNTEAFF